This section outlines one TCR beta chain sequence together with its context. This entry comes from a study of technical replicates of blood from several donors. This table comes from immunoSEQ multiplex PCR, and its TCRdb copy is limited to in-frame clones, with some not included. The table lists 75,000 to 95,000 clones, roughly 90% of them singletons. This CDR3 is built from 15 residues. CDR1 LNHDA and CDR2 SQIVND come from the germline V gene (reference sequence). The V gene lost 3 bases and the J gene lost 0 bases, with 12 bases spanning the gap. This receptor was taken from a human donor in good health. The sample taken for sequencing was T cells isolated from PBMCs. V usage is TRBV19 and J usage is TRBJ2-7, with D uncertain. The CDR3: CASSMGRVSSYEQYF. The DNA for the CDR3 is TGTGCCAGTAGTATGGGCAGAGTAAGCTCCTACGAGCAGTACTTC.